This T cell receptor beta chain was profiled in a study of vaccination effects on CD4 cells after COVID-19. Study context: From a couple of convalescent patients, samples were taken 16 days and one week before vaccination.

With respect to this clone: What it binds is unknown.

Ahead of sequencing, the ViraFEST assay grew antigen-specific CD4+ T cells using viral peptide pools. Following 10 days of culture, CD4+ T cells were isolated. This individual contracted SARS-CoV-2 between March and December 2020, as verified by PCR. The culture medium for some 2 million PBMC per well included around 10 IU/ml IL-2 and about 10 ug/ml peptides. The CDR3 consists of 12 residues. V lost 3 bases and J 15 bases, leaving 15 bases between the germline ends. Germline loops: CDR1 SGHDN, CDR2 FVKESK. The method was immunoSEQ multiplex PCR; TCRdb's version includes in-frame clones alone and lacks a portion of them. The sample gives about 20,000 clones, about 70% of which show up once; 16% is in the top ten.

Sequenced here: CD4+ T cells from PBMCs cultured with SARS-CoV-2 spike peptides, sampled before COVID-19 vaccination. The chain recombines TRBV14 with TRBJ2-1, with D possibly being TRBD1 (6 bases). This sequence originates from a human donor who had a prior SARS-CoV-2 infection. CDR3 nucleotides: TGTGCCAGCAGCCAGAAAGACAGGTGGCTGTTCTTC. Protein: CASSQKDRWLFF. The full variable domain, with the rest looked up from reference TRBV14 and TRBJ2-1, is EAGVTQFPSHSVIEKGQTVTLRCDPISGHDNLYWYRRVMGKEIKFLLHFVKESKQDESGMPNNRFLAERTGGTYSTLKVQPAELEDSGVYFCASSQKDRWLFFGPGTRLTVL.